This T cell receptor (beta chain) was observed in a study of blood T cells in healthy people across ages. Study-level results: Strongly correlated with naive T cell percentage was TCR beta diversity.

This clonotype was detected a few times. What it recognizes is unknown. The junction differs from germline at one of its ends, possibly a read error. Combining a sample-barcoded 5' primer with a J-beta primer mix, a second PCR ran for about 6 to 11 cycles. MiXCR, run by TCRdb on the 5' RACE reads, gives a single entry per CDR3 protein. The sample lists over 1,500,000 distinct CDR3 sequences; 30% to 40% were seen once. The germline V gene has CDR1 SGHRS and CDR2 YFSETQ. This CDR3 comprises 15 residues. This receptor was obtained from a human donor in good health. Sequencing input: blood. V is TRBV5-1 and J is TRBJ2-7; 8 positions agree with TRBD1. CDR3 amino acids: CASSYGTGDGYVQYF. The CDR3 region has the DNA TGCGCCAGCAGCTACGGGACAGGCGATGGGTACGTGCAGTACTTC.